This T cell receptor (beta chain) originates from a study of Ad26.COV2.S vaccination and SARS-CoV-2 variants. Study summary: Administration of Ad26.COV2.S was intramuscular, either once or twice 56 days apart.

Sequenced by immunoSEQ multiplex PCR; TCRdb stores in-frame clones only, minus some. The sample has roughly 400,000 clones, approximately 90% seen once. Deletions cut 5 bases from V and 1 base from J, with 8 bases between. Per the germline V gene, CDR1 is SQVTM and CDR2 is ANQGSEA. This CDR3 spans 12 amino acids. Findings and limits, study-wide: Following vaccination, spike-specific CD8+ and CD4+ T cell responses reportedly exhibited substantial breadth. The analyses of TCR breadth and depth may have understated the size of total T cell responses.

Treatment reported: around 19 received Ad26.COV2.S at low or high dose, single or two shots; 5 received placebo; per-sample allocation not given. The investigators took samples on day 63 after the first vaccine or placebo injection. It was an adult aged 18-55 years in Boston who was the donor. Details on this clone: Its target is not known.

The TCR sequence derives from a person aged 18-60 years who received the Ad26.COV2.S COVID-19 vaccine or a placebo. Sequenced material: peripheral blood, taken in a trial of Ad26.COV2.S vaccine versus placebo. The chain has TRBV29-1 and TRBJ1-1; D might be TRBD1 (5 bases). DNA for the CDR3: TGCAGCGTTCAGCAGGGGAACACTGAAGCTTTCTTT. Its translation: CSVQQGNTEAFF.